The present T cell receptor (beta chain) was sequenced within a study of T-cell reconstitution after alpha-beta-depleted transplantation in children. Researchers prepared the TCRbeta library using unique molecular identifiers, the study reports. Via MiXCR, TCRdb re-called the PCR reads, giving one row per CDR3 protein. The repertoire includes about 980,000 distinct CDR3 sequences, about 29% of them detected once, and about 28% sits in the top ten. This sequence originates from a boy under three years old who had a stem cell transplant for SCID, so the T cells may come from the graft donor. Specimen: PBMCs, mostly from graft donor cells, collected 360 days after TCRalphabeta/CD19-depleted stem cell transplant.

CDR3 region: CASSPHGGDATYEQYF. Written as DNA, the CDR3 is TGCGCCAGCAGCCCGCATGGGGGGGACGCTACCTACGAGCAGTACTTC. The genes are TRBV5-1 and TRBJ2-7; 7 bases map to TRBD2. The V segment lost 4 bases and the J segment 2 bases; nucleotides outside the gene matches: 12. Per the germline V gene, CDR1 is SGHRS and CDR2 is YFSETQ. The CDR3 loop spans 16 amino acids.